What follows are 15 T cell receptor beta chains derived from one specimen sequenced in a study of identical twins. Each CDR3 protein gets one entry after TCRdb re-called the 5' RACE reads with MiXCR. The data hold 1.5 million or so distinct CDR3 sequences, with around a third observed a single time. The specimen sequenced was cord blood. The origin of the receptors is a newborn girl in good health.

The V call is TRBV9, the J call TRBJ2-5; 8 positions match TRBD1. The closer fit of TRBJ2-7 to the DNA end suggests the J call may be wrong. The CDR3 covers 14 residues. Germline values: CDR1 SGDLS, CDR2 YYNGEE. In nucleotides, the CDR3 is TGTGCCAGCAGCGTAGGACAGGGGTTTTACGAGCAGTACTTC. This sequence encodes CASSVGQGFYEQYF.

This clonotype was counted between two and nine times. The rearrangement joins TRBV6-1 to TRBJ2-5; weak D call: TRBD2 (6 bases). The ends were cut back, 8 bases at V and 2 bases at J, with 15 bases in the middle. The CDR3 has 14 residues. The germline V gene encodes CDR1 MNHNS and CDR2 SASEGT. The CDR3 DNA sequence: TGTGCCAGCGACGCGGGGCAGGGTCAAGAGACCCAGTACTTC. This sequence encodes CASDAGQGQETQYF.

The chain is built from TRBV4-2 and TRBJ2-7, with TRBD2 matching 14 bases. This CDR3 region has 18 residues. Germline trimming cut 1 base from V and 0 bases from J; bases unmatched to any gene: 5. Germline V gene sequence: CDR1 LGHNA, CDR2 YNFKEQ. CDR3 in amino acids: CASSQGGLAGANSYEQYF. The CDR3 nucleotides read TGTGCCAGCAGCCAAGGGGGACTAGCGGGGGCCAACTCCTACGAGCAGTACTTC.

The V call is TRBV20-1, the J call TRBJ2-1; perhaps TRBD2 as D (6 bases). Germline lookup yields CDR1 DFQATT and CDR2 SNEGSKA (reference sequence). CDR3 length: 14 amino acids. Deletions cut 6 bases from V and 13 bases from J, with 25 bases between. The CDR3 sequence is CSAETRPLKKAQFF. The CDR3 DNA sequence: TGCAGTGCCGAGACTAGGCCCCTTAAAAAAGCCCAGTTCTTC.

The V call is TRBV6-6, the J call TRBJ2-1; D is perhaps TRBD1 (5 bases). The CDR3 spans 15 residues. Germline CDR1 is MNHNY and CDR2 is SVGAGI (reference sequence). With 4 bases removed from V and 8 bases from J, the gap between germline ends came to 18 bases. This chain's CDR3 is CASSSTDRRVDEQFF. The DNA of the CDR3 is TGTGCCAGCAGTTCGACCGACAGAAGGGTGGATGAGCAGTTCTTC.

The chain couples TRBV9 to TRBJ2-1; TRBD1 agrees at 9 bases. CDR1 is SGDLS, CDR2 YYNGEE, per germline. Trimming removed 1 base from V and 7 bases from J; junction bases left unmatched: 9. This CDR3 is 16 amino acids long. CDR3 nucleotide sequence: TGTGCCAGCAGCGTACCTCGGACAGGGGCCTCAAATGAGCAGTTCTTC. Translating it yields CASSVPRTGASNEQFF. The full variable domain, its missing parts supplied by reference TRBV9 and TRBJ2-1, is DSGVTQTPKHLITATGQRVTLRCSPRSGDLSVYWYQQSLDQGLQFLIQYYNGEERAKGNILERFSAQQFPDLHSELNLSSLELGDSALYFCASSVPRTGASNEQFFGPGTRLTVL.

The J gene is TRBJ1-1, the V gene TRBV14; weak D call: TRBD1 (5 bases). This CDR3 has 12 amino acids. V lost 1 base to trimming and J lost 11 bases, with 11 bases between them. CDR1 is SGHDN, CDR2 FVKESK, per germline. CDR3 sequence (DNA): TGTGCCAGCAGCCAAGTTAGCAGGGAGGCTTTCTTT. Protein sequence: CASSQVSREAFF.

This clonotype showed up just a few times. The rearrangement joins TRBV9 to TRBJ2-4; a possible D gene is TRBD2 (5 bases). The CDR3 covers 12 residues. Trimming took off 0 bases at V and 9 bases at J, with 7 bases between the two ends. Looked up from germline, CDR1 is SGDLS and CDR2 is YYNGEE. The DNA for the CDR3 is TGTGCCAGCAGCGTAGATCGGGGCATTCAGTACTTC. Translation gives CASSVDRGIQYF.

The rearrangement uses TRBV19 and TRBJ2-7; unclear D gene. The J call may be faulty, since TRBJ2-5 better matches the DNA end. The CDR3 is 13 amino acids. The germline CDR1 and CDR2 sequences are LNHDA and SQIVND (reference sequence). Written as DNA, the CDR3 is TGTGCCAGTAGTATAGCCCTAGTTGGGACCCAGTACTTC. Its translation: CASSIALVGTQYF.

The chain has TRBV3-1 and TRBJ1-1, with D maybe TRBD1 (5 bases). The V end was cut by 4 bases, the J end by 0 bases, with 9 bases between. CDR1 and CDR2 (germline): LGHDT, YNNKEL (reference sequence). CDR3 length: 14 residues. This CDR3 reads CASSPGAMNTEAFF. The CDR3, as DNA: TGTGCCAGCAGCCCCGGGGCTATGAACACTGAAGCTTTCTTT.

The J gene is TRBJ2-3, the V gene TRBV20-1; 8 nucleotides line up with TRBD2. The CDR3 consists of 17 residues. V lost 2 bases, J lost 2 bases, and 12 bases stayed unmatched. Per germline, CDR1 DFQATT and CDR2 SNEGSKA (reference sequence). For the CDR3, the DNA is TGCAGTGCTAGACACAGAGCGGGAGTAATTGCCACAGATACGCAGTATTTT. This translates into CSARHRAGVIATDTQYF.

Only a few counts were recorded for this clonotype. The V gene is TRBV7-9, the J gene TRBJ2-1, with 7 positions matching TRBD2. CDR1 and CDR2 (germline): SEHNR, FQNEAQ (reference sequence). The CDR3 consists of 15 residues. J was trimmed by 9 bases and V by 2 bases; bases with no gene match: 10. The CDR3 region is CASSLWLAELVEQFF. In nucleotides, the CDR3 is TGTGCCAGCAGCTTATGGCTAGCGGAATTGGTTGAGCAGTTCTTC.

The V gene is TRBV5-6, the J gene TRBJ2-1; the D is unclear. The V end was cut by 1 base, the J end by 4 bases, with 15 bases between. Germline assignment: CDR1 SGHDT and CDR2 YYEEEE. CDR3 size: 16 residues. As DNA, the CDR3 is TGTGCCAGCAGCTTGAGTGTCGGTATTCGGTACAATGAGCAGTTCTTC. Its translation: CASSLSVGIRYNEQFF.

This clonotype was observed a few times. The gene calls are TRBV14 and TRBJ2-5; 7 bases are shared with TRBD1. Germline V gene data show CDR1 as SGHDN and CDR2 as FVKESK. CDR3 length equals 16 residues. The ends lost 4 bases at V and 1 base at J; junction bases unmatched: 9. The CDR3 sequence is CASSRDSQVIQETQYF. The CDR3 DNA follows: TGTGCCAGCAGCCGGGACAGCCAAGTGATCCAAGAGACCCAGTACTTC.

The gene calls are TRBV20-1 and TRBJ1-5; D remains unclear. Germline loops: CDR1 DFQATT, CDR2 SNEGSKA (reference sequence). The CDR3 length is 9 residues. Deletions cut 2 bases from V and 7 bases from J, with 0 bases between. The CDR3 here is CSARQPQHF. The CDR3, as DNA: TGCAGTGCTAGACAGCCCCAGCATTTT.